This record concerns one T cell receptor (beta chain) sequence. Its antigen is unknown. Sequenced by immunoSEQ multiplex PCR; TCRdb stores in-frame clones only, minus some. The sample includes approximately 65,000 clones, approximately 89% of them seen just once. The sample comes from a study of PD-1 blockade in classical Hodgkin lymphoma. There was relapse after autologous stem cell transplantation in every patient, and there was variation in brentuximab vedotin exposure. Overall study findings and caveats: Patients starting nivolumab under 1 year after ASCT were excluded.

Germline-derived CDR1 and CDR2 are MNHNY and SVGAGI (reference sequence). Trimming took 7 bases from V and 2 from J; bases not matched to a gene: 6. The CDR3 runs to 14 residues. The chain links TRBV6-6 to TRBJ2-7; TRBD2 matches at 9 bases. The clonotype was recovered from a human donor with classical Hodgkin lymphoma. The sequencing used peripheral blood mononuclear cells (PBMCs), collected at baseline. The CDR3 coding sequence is TGTGCCAGCATCCGTAGCGGGAGCCCCTACGAGCAGTACTTC. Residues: CASIRSGSPYEQYF.